A single sample gave rise to the 15 T cell receptor beta chains below, sequenced in a study of cytomegalovirus exposure and HLA in healthy donors. PCR used 60 Vbeta primers and 13 Jbeta primers. Repertoires were generated with immunoSEQ multiplex PCR, while TCRdb's copy carries only in-frame clones and drops some. This sample carries approximately 73,000 clones, roughly 64% of them seen once, and the ten largest clones take roughly 5.6%. The sequenced sample consisted of PBMCs. The receptors come from a man younger than 40 in good health and CMV-seropositive.

The V and J genes are TRBV5-1 and TRBJ2-5; TRBD2 matches 7 bases. The CDR3 consists of 15 residues. Germline assignment: CDR1 SGHRS and CDR2 YFSETQ. V dropped 4 bases and J dropped 2; count of bases not matched to a gene: 8. This CDR3 reads CASSQGAGFQETQYF. The CDR3 nucleotides are TGCGCCAGCAGCCAGGGAGCGGGGTTTCAAGAGACCCAGTACTTC.

This chain connects TRBV7-3 to TRBJ2-7; 11 bases line up with TRBD1. Germline-derived CDR1 and CDR2 are SGHTA and FQGTGA. V lost 5 bases to trimming and J lost 4 bases; unmatched junction nucleotides: 1. This CDR3 has 13 amino acids. The CDR3 sequence is CASSRDRGYEQYF. In DNA, the CDR3 is TGTGCCAGCAGCCGGGACAGGGGGTACGAGCAGTACTTC.

V and J are TRBV7-3 and TRBJ2-3; 9 nucleotides agree with TRBD2. The CDR3 extends over 17 amino acids. The V gene's germline CDR1 is SGHTA and CDR2 FQGTGA. The ends lost 2 bases at V and 2 bases at J; junction bases unmatched: 8. The CDR3 DNA reads as TGTGCCAGCAGCTTAGAGGTGTTAGCGGGGGTCACAGATACGCAGTATTTT. Translated: CASSLEVLAGVTDTQYF.

This clone was seen a handful of times. The rearrangement uses TRBV6-5 and TRBJ1-5; D call uncertain. With 6 bases removed from V and 4 bases from J, the gap between germline ends came to 10 bases. The CDR3 sequence is 13 residues long. Germline V gene sequence: CDR1 MNHEY, CDR2 SVGAGI. CDR3 amino acids: CASREGRNQPQHF. The CDR3, as DNA: TGTGCCAGCAGGGAGGGCCGAAATCAGCCCCAGCATTTT.

This chain joins TRBV5-1 and TRBJ2-1, with D hard to call. The CDR3 totals 14 residues. Germline values: CDR1 SGHRS, CDR2 YFSETQ. V lost 6 bases to trimming and J lost 8 bases, with 18 bases between them. In DNA form, the CDR3 reads TGCGCCAGCAAGAAATCGGCCTCGGCGGATGAGCAGTTCTTC. As protein: CASKKSASADEQFF.

V and J are TRBV2 and TRBJ1-2; no definite D call. This CDR3 comprises 16 residues. Germline CDR1 is SNHLY and CDR2 is FYNNEI. Trimming stripped 7 bases from V and 5 bases from J, with 23 bases between. This CDR3 is CASNNNGLDGKYGYTF. CDR3 sequence (DNA): TGTGCCAGCAATAACAACGGCCTCGACGGGAAGTATGGCTACACCTTC.

In this sample, this clone turned up a few times. The V call is TRBV28, the J call TRBJ2-7; D ambiguous. The V end lost 2 bases, the J end lost 0 bases, and 17 bases lay between the germline ends. The CDR3 has 17 amino acids. Per germline, CDR1 MDHEN and CDR2 SYDVKM. The CDR3 reads CASSLVPGPLSSYEQYF. In DNA, the CDR3 is TGTGCCAGCAGTTTAGTTCCGGGTCCCCTGAGCTCCTACGAGCAGTACTTC.

The rearrangement links TRBV5-1 to TRBJ2-2, with D possibly matching TRBD1 (6 bases). CDR1 is SGHRS and CDR2 is YFSETQ in the germline V gene. V dropped 5 bases and J dropped 3 bases, with 20 bases sitting between them. CDR3 length: 17 residues. The CDR3 nucleotides are TGCGCCAGCAGGGATGCCGCACAGGGTTTTGACACCGGGGAGCTGTTTTTT. Its protein product is CASRDAAQGFDTGELFF.

The chain links TRBV30 to TRBJ2-1, with TRBD2 identical over 13 bases. The CDR3 totals 15 residues. Germline V gene sequence: CDR1 GTSNPN, CDR2 SVGIG (reference sequence). Unmatched junction bases numbered 4, after V lost 5 bases and J lost 3 bases. The CDR3 here is CAWAGLAGVYNEQFF. CDR3 DNA sequence: TGTGCCTGGGCTGGACTAGCGGGGGTCTACAATGAGCAGTTCTTC.

This clone was seen a handful of times. This chain connects TRBV27 to TRBJ1-4, with a possible D match to TRBD1 (5 bases). The CDR3 loop spans 15 amino acids. Deletions cut 2 bases from V and 7 bases from J, with 14 bases between. Germline CDR1 and CDR2: MNHEY and SMNVEV (reference sequence). Written as DNA, the CDR3 is TGTGCCAGCAGTTTAATAGGGGCCCTGGGTGAAAAACTGTTTTTT. It is translated as CASSLIGALGEKLFF.

The chain links TRBV5-1 to TRBJ2-3; 14 nucleotides line up with TRBD2. CDR3 length: 16 residues. The germline gives CDR1 SGHRS, CDR2 YFSETQ. Germline trimming cut 4 bases from V and 5 bases from J; bases unmatched to any gene: 6. The CDR3 nucleotides read TGCGCCAGCAGCCCGGGACTAGCGGGAGTGAAAGATACGCAGTATTTT. Residues: CASSPGLAGVKDTQYF.

This clone was recorded only once. The rearrangement joins TRBV4-2 to TRBJ2-1, with 9 bases lining up with TRBD2. The CDR3 runs 16 residues. Unmatched junction bases numbered 6, after V lost 0 bases and J lost 6 bases. The germline V gene has CDR1 LGHNA and CDR2 YNFKEQ. The CDR3 loop reads CASSQDPSGNGNEQFF. The CDR3 nucleotides are TGTGCCAGCAGCCAAGATCCTAGCGGGAACGGCAATGAGCAGTTCTTC.

The chain recombines TRBV2 with TRBJ2-3; 8 nucleotides match TRBD2. V dropped 5 bases and J dropped 2; count of bases not matched to a gene: 6. The CDR3 is made up of 15 amino acids. Germline V gives CDR1 SNHLY, CDR2 FYNNEI. CDR3: CASSQGSGITDTQYF. CDR3 DNA: TGTGCCAGCAGTCAAGGTAGCGGGATCACAGATACGCAGTATTTT.

The chain combines TRBV28 with TRBJ1-1, with TRBD1 matching 8 bases. The CDR3 runs 13 residues. Germline assignment: CDR1 MDHEN and CDR2 SYDVKM. After removal of 6 bases from V and 5 bases from J, the junction contained 5 bases not matched to a gene. The CDR3 DNA sequence: TGTGCCAGCAGACTACAGGGGGTAACTGAAGCTTTCTTT. Translation: CASRLQGVTEAFF.

V is TRBV4-1 and J is TRBJ2-3; D call uncertain. The CDR3 has 11 residues. V lost 2 bases and J lost 10, with 7 bases in between. CDR1 is MGHRA and CDR2 is YSYEKL in the germline V gene. The CDR3: CASSQLRSQYF. The CDR3 region has the DNA TGCGCCAGCAGCCAACTCCGTTCGCAGTATTTT.